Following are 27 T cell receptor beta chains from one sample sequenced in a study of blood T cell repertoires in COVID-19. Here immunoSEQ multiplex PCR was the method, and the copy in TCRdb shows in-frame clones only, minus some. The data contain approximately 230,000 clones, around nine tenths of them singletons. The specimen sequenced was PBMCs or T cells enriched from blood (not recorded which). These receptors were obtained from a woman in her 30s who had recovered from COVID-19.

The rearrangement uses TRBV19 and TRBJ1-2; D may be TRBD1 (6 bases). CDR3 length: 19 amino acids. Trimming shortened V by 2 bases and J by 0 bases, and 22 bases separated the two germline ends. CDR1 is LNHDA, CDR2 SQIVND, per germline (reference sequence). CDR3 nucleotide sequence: TGTGCCAGTAGTATAATGGTTGGAGACAGGCGCCTCTCTAACTATGGCTACACCTTC. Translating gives CASSIMVGDRRLSNYGYTF.

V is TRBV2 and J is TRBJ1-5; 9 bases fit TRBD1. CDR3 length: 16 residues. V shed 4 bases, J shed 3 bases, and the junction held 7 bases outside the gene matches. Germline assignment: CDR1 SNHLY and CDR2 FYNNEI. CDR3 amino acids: CASSARDRAPNQPQHF. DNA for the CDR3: TGTGCCAGCAGTGCCCGGGACAGGGCCCCCAATCAGCCCCAGCATTTT.

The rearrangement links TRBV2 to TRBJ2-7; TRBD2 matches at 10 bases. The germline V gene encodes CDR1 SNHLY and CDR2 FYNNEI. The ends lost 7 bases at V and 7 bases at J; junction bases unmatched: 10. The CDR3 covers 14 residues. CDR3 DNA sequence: TGTGCCAGCAAACTAGCGGGGAGGGCTGAGGAGCAGTACTTC. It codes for CASKLAGRAEEQYF.

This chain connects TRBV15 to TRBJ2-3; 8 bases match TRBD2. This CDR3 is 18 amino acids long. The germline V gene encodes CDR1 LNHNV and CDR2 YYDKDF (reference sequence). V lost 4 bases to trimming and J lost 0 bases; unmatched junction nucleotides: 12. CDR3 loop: CATSMEFPGTRSTDTQYF. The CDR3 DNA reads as TGTGCCACCAGCATGGAATTCCCCGGGACTAGGAGCACAGATACGCAGTATTTT.

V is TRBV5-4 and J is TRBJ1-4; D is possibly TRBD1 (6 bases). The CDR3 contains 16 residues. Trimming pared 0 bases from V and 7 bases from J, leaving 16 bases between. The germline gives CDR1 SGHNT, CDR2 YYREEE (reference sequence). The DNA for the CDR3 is TGTGCCAGCAGCTTGGCCGCCGGGGGGCGAAGTGAAAAACTGTTTTTT. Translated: CASSLAAGGRSEKLFF. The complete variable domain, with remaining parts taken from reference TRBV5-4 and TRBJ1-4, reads ETGVTQSPTHLIKTRGQQVTLRCSSQSGHNTVSWYQQALGQGPQFIFQYYREEENGRGNFPPRFSGLQFPNYSSELNVNALELDDSALYLCASSLAAGGRSEKLFFGSGTQLSVL.

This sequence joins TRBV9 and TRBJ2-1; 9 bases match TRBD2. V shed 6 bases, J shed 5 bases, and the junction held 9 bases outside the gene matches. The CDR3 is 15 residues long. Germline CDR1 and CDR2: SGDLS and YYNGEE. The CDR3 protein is CASKGLAKVDNEQFF. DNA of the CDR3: TGTGCCAGCAAGGGACTAGCTAAAGTCGACAATGAGCAGTTCTTC.

This chain's CDR3 is CASTTDRGGNTIYF. The DNA of the CDR3 is TGCGCCAGCACCACGGACAGAGGTGGAAACACCATATATTTT. This chain joins TRBV5-1 and TRBJ1-3, with a weak D call TRBD1 (6 bases). Germline CDR1 reads SGHRS; CDR2 reads YFSETQ. Trimming stripped 6 bases from V and 3 bases from J, with 13 bases between. The CDR3 spans 14 residues.

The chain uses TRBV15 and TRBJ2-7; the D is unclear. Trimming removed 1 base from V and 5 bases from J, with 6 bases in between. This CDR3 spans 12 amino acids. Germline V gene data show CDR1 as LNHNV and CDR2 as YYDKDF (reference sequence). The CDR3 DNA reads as TGTGCCACCAGCAGAGGCCGGGACGAGCAGTACTTC. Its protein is CATSRGRDEQYF.

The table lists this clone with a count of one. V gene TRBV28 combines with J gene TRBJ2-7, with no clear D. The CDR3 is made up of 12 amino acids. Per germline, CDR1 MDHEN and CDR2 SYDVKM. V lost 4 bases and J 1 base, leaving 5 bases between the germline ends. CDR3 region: CASSSFSYEQYF. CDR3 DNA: TGTGCCAGCAGTTCCTTTTCCTACGAGCAGTACTTC. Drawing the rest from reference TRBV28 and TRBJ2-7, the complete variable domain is DVKVTQSSRYLVKRTGEKVFLECVQDMDHENMFWYRQDPGLGLRLIYFSYDVKMKEKGDIPEGYSVSREKKERFSLILESASTNQTSMYLCASSSFSYEQYFGPGTRLTVT.

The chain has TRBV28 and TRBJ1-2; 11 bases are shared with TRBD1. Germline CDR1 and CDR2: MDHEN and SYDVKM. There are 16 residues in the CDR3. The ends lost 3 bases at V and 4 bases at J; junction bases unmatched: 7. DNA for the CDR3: TGTGCCAGCAGTTTCCCCGGACAGGGGGCAATCTATGGCTACACCTTC. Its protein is CASSFPGQGAIYGYTF.

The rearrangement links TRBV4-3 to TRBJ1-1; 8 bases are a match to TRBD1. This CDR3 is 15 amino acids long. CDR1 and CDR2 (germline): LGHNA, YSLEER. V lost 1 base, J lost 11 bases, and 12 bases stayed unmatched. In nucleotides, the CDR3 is TGCGCCAGCAGCCAAGGGACAGGGAGCCGTAGTACGGCTTTCTTT. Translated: CASSQGTGSRSTAFF.

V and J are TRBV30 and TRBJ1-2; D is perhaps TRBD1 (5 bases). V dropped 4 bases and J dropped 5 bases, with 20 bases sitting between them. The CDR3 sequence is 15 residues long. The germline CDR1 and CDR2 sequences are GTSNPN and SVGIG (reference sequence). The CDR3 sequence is CAWTTLRLGLYGYTF. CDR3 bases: TGTGCCTGGACGACGCTTCGACTGGGACTATATGGCTACACCTTC. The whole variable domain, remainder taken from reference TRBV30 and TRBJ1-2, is SQTIHQWPATLVQPVGSPLSLECTVEGTSNPNLYWYRQAAGRGLQLLFYSVGIGQISSEVPQNLSASRPQDRQFILSSKKLLLSDSGFYLCAWTTLRLGLYGYTFGSGTRLTVV.

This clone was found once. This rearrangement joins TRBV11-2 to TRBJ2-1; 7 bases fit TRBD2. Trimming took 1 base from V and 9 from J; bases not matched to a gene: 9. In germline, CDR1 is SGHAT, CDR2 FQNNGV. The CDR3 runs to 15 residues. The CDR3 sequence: CASSLGGGSTGEQFF. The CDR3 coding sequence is TGTGCCAGCAGCTTAGGGGGCGGGAGTACGGGTGAGCAGTTCTTC.

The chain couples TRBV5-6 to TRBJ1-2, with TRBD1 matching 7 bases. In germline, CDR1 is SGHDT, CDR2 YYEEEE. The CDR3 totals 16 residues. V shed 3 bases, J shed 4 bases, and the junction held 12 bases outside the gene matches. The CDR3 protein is CASSYDSGGFSYGYTF. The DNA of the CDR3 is TGTGCCAGCAGCTACGATTCAGGGGGGTTTAGCTATGGCTACACCTTC.

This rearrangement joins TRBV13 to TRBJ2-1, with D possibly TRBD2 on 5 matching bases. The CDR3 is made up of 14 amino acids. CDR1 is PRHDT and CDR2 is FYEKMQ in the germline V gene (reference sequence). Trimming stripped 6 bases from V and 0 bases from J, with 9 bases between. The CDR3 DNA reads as TGTGCCAGCAGGGGTGGGAGCTCCTACAATGAGCAGTTCTTC. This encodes CASRGGSSYNEQFF.

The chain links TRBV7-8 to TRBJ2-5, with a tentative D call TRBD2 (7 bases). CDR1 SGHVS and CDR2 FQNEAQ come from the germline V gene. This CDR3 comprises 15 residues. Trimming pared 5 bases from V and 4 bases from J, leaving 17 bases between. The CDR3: CASSPLGEGGETQYF. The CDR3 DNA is TGTGCCAGCAGCCCACTAGGGGAGGGGGGAGAGACCCAGTACTTC.

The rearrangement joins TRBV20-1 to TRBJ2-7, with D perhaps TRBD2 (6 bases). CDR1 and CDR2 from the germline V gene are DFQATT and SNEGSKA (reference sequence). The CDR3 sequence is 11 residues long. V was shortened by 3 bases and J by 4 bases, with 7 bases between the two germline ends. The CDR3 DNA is TGCAGTGCTAGCGGGGGATACGAGCAGTACTTC. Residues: CSASGGYEQYF.

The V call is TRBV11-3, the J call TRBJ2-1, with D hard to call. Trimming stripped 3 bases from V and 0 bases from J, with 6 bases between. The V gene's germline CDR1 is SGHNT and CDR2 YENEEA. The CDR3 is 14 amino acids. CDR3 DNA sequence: TGTGCCAGCAGCTTGGAGAGCTCCTACAATGAGCAGTTCTTC. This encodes CASSLESSYNEQFF.

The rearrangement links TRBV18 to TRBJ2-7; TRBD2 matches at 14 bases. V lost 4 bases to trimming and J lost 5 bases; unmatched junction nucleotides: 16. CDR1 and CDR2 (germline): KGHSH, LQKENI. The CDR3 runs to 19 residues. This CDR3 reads CASSRYTGRLAGGSDEQYF. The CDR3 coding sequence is TGTGCCAGCTCACGCTATACAGGGAGACTAGCGGGAGGGAGTGACGAGCAGTACTTC.

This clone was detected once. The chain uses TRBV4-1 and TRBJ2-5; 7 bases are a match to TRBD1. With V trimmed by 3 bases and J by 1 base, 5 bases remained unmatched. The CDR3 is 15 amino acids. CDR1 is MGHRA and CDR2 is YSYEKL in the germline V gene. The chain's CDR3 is CASSHYGQAQETQYF. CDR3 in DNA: TGCGCCAGCAGCCACTACGGACAGGCCCAAGAGACCCAGTACTTC.

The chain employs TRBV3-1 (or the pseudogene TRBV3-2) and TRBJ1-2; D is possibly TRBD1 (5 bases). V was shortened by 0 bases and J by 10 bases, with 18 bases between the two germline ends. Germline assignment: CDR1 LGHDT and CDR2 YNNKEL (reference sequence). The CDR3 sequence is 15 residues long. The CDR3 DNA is TGTGCCAGCAGCCAAGATCTTGGCGGGGGGGTACCCTACACCTTC. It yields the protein CASSQDLGGGVPYTF.

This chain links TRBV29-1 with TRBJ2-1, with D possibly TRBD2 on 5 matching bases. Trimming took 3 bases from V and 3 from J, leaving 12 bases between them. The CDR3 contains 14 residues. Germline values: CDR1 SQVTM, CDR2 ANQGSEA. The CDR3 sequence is CSVDKRSDYNEQFF. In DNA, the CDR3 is TGCAGCGTTGATAAGCGGAGCGACTACAATGAGCAGTTCTTC.

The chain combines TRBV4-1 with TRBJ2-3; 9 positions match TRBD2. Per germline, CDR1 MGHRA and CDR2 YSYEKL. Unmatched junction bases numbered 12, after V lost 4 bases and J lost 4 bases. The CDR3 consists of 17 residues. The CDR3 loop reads CASSLHDLAGRSDTQYF. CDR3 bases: TGCGCCAGCAGCCTACACGACCTAGCGGGGCGGTCAGATACGCAGTATTTT.

This CDR3 reads CASSPPQGAEGNTIYF. The DNA for the CDR3 is TGTGCCAGCTCACCGCCTCAGGGGGCCGAGGGGAACACCATATATTTT. The J gene is TRBJ1-3, the V gene TRBV18; 8 nucleotides match TRBD1. The V and J ends lost 3 bases and 7 bases, in that order; junction bases with no gene match: 11. CDR1 and CDR2 from the germline V gene are KGHSH and LQKENI. This CDR3 region has 16 residues.

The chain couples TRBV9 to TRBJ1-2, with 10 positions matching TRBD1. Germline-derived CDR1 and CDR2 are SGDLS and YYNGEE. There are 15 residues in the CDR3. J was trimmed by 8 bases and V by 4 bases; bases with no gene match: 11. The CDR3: CASSPGTGEIGGYTF. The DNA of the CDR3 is TGTGCCAGCAGCCCCGGGACAGGGGAAATAGGAGGCTACACCTTC. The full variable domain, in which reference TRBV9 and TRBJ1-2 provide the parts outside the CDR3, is DSGVTQTPKHLITATGQRVTLRCSPRSGDLSVYWYQQSLDQGLQFLIQYYNGEERAKGNILERFSAQQFPDLHSELNLSSLELGDSALYFCASSPGTGEIGGYTFGSGTRLTVV.

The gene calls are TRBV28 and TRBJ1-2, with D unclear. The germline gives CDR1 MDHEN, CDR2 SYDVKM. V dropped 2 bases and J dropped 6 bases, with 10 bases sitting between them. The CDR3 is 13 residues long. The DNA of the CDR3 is TGTGCCAGCAGTTTAACTGCGGCCGATGGCTACACCTTC. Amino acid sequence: CASSLTAADGYTF.

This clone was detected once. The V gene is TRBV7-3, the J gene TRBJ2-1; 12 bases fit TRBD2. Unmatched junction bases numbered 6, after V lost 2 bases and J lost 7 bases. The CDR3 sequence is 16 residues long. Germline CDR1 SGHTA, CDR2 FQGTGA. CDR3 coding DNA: TGTGCCAGCAGCTTAGAAGGGACTAGCGGGCTTAATGAGCAGTTCTTC. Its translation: CASSLEGTSGLNEQFF.